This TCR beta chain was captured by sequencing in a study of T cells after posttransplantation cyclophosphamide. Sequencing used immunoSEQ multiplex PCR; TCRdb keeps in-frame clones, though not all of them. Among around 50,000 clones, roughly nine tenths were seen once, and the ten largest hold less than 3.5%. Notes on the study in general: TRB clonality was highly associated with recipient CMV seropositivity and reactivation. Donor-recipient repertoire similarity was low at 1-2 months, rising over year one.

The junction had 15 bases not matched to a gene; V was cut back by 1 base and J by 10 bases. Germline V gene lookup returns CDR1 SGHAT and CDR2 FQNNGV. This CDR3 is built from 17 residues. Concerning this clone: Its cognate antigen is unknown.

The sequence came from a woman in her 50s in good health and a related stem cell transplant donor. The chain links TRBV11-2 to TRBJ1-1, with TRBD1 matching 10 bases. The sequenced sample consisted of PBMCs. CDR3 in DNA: TGTGCCAGCAGCTTAGCCCCCAGACAGGGGGCGGCTTCAGGAGCTTTCTTT. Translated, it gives CASSLAPRQGAASGAFF.